This TCR beta chain was profiled in a study of T cell changes during pregnancy in multiple sclerosis. Measured with immunoSEQ multiplex PCR; TCRdb has only the in-frame clones, and not every one. The sample lists some 32,000 clones; less than 95% were seen once. V shed 2 bases, J shed 3 bases, and the junction held 6 bases outside the gene matches. CDR3 size: 18 residues. Per the germline V gene, CDR1 is MDHEN and CDR2 is SYDVKM. The sample was CD8+ T cells from peripheral blood mononuclear cells, taken in the second trimester of pregnancy. This clonotype was obtained from a female donor with multiple sclerosis, enrolled in a pregnancy study. The V and J genes are TRBV28 and TRBJ2-5; 16 bases agree with TRBD2. This chain's CDR3 is CASSLRGTSGREKETQYF. In DNA, the CDR3 is TGTGCCAGCAGTTTACGAGGGACTAGCGGGAGGGAAAAAGAGACCCAGTACTTC.